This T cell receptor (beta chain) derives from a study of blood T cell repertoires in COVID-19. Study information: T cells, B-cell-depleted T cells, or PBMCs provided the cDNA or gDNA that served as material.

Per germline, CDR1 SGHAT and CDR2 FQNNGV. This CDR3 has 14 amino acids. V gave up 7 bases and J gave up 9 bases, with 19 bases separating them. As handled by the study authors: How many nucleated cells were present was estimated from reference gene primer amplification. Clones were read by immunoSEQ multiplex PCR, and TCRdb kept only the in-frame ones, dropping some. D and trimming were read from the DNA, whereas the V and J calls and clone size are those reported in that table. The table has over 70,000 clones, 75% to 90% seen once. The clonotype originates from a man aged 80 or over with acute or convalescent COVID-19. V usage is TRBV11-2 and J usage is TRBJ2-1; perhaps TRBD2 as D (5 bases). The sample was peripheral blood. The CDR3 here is CASTLELRVGEQFF. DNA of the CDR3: TGTGCCAGCACCCTCGAACTGCGGGTCGGTGAGCAGTTCTTC.